The 24 T cell receptor beta chains below come from one sample, sequenced in a study of vaccination effects on CD4 cells after COVID-19. The method was immunoSEQ multiplex PCR; TCRdb's version includes in-frame clones alone and lacks a portion of them. The sample yields 47,000 or so clones, roughly two thirds seen once. Researchers isolated CD4+ T cells once about eleven days of culture had elapsed. Every participant took two doses of the BNT162b2 or mRNA-1273 vaccine. These TCRs' antigens remain unknown. The sample consisted of CD4+ T cells from PBMCs cultured without peptide, taken after COVID-19 vaccination. Every receptor here comes from a human donor who received a COVID-19 vaccine.

The chain combines TRBV19 with TRBJ2-7, with 11 bases that match TRBD1. This CDR3 spans 15 amino acids. CDR1 LNHDA and CDR2 SQIVND come from the germline V gene (reference sequence). With V trimmed by 5 bases and J by 2 bases, 5 bases remained unmatched. In DNA form, the CDR3 reads TGTGCCAGTAGTGACCGGACAGGGGGCCCCTACGAGCAGTACTTC. This sequence encodes CASSDRTGGPYEQYF.

The chain combines TRBV5-1 with TRBJ2-3; 8 nucleotides agree with TRBD2. The germline gives CDR1 SGHRS, CDR2 YFSETQ. J was trimmed by 3 bases and V by 4 bases; bases with no gene match: 7. The CDR3 spans 15 residues. The chain's CDR3 is CASSDGTSVTDTQYF. The DNA of the CDR3 is TGCGCCAGCAGCGACGGGACTAGTGTGACAGATACGCAGTATTTT.

This clone is a singleton in its sample. The chain is built from TRBV2 and TRBJ1-5; TRBD1 might be the D (5 bases). There are 14 residues in the CDR3. Deletions cut 5 bases from V and 2 bases from J, with 10 bases between. Germline loops: CDR1 SNHLY, CDR2 FYNNEI. CDR3 amino acids: CASSQTGGNQPQHF. CDR3 sequence (DNA): TGTGCCAGCAGTCAAACGGGGGGCAATCAGCCCCAGCATTTT.

The sample holds one count of this clone. The chain recombines TRBV5-1 with TRBJ2-1; D gene ambiguous. V gave up 3 bases and J gave up 5 bases, with 9 bases separating them. Germline loops: CDR1 SGHRS, CDR2 YFSETQ. The CDR3 loop spans 13 amino acids. The CDR3 DNA reads as TGCGCCAGCAGCTCCCCTATAGACAATGAGCAGTTCTTC. Its translation is CASSSPIDNEQFF.

For the CDR3, the DNA is TGCGCCAGTGGGGCCCACCTCCAAGAGACCCAGTACTTC. The encoded protein is CASGAHLQETQYF. The chain employs TRBV10-2 and TRBJ2-5, with D perhaps matching TRBD1 (5 bases). Germline V CDR1 and CDR2: WSHSY, SAAADI. Trimming cost V 9 bases and J 1 base, with 12 bases left between them. There are 13 residues in the CDR3.

The J gene is TRBJ2-7, the V gene TRBV10-3; 9 bases are shared with TRBD2. V was clipped by 3 bases and J by 2 bases; unmatched bases: 5. Germline CDR1 reads ENHRY; CDR2 reads SYGVKD. The CDR3 consists of 15 residues. The CDR3 loop reads CAISDGTSLTYEQYF. CDR3 bases: TGTGCCATCAGTGATGGGACTAGCTTAACCTACGAGCAGTACTTC.

The chain links TRBV18 to TRBJ1-1, with D tentatively TRBD1 (6 bases). Germline V gives CDR1 KGHSH, CDR2 LQKENI. The CDR3 sequence is 15 residues long. Trimming left V 2 bases short and J 5 bases short, with 15 bases between. The chain's CDR3 is CASSPNAQGRTEAFF. CDR3 nucleotide sequence: TGTGCCAGCTCACCAAACGCCCAGGGGAGGACTGAAGCTTTCTTT. The variable domain in full, completed from reference TRBV18 and TRBJ1-1, reads NAGVMQNPRHLVRRRGQEARLRCSPMKGHSHVYWYRQLPEEGLKFMVYLQKENIIDESGMPKERFSAEFPKEGPSILRIQQVVRGDSAAYFCASSPNAQGRTEAFFGQGTRLTVV.

This chain links TRBV10-2 with TRBJ2-5; D remains ambiguous. The CDR3 sequence is 13 residues long. CDR1 is WSHSY, CDR2 SAAADI, per germline. Trimming stripped 4 bases from V and 5 bases from J, with 11 bases between. This CDR3 is CASSASSWETQYF. CDR3 DNA sequence: TGCGCCAGCAGTGCATCCTCTTGGGAGACCCAGTACTTC.

The chain combines TRBV4-2 with TRBJ2-3; possibly TRBD1 for D (5 bases). Between the trimmed V and J ends, which lost 1 base and 2 bases, there was a span of 13 bases. The CDR3 is 16 amino acids. Looked up from germline, CDR1 is LGHNA and CDR2 is YNFKEQ. The CDR3 coding sequence is TGTGCCAGCAGCCAAGTCTCAGGGTGGGTCACAGATACGCAGTATTTT. This codes for CASSQVSGWVTDTQYF.

The chain uses TRBV5-1 and TRBJ2-7, with D unclear. Germline values: CDR1 SGHRS, CDR2 YFSETQ. The CDR3 totals 14 residues. V lost 4 bases and J lost 3, with 14 bases in between. DNA for the CDR3: TGCGCCAGCAGCAAGGTTCCCCCTAACTACGAGCAGTACTTC. Protein: CASSKVPPNYEQYF.

This chain connects TRBV3-1 (or the pseudogene TRBV3-2) to TRBJ1-4, with D tentatively TRBD1 (6 bases). V lost 6 bases to trimming and J lost 13 bases, with 27 bases between them. Germline CDR1 LGHDT, CDR2 YNNKEL (reference sequence). This CDR3 comprises 16 residues. As DNA, the CDR3 is TGTGCCAGCAGACACCACTTAAAGACAGGTCTCGGGAGACTGTTTTTT. It yields the protein CASRHHLKTGLGRLFF.

The chain uses TRBV20-1 and TRBJ1-2; no clear D gene. Germline CDR1 is DFQATT and CDR2 is SNEGSKA (reference sequence). The CDR3 is 10 residues long. V lost 5 bases and J 6 bases, leaving 7 bases between the germline ends. CDR3: CSAAFDGYTF. The CDR3 DNA sequence: TGCAGTGCTGCCTTTGATGGCTACACCTTC.

This clone was seen more than once but under ten times. The chain has TRBV19 and TRBJ2-1; 7 bases are shared with TRBD2. From germline, CDR1 is LNHDA and CDR2 SQIVND (reference sequence). V gave up 3 bases and J gave up 6 bases; unmatched junction bases: 14. CDR3 length: 17 residues. CDR3 DNA sequence: TGTGCCAGTAGTATGGGGGTAGCGGGCAACCACGGCAATGAGCAGTTCTTC. Encoded protein: CASSMGVAGNHGNEQFF.

This clone has just one count. The chain links TRBV12-3 or TRBV12-4 to TRBJ1-1; no clear D. CDR3 length: 12 amino acids. V lost 6 bases, J lost 0 bases, and 5 bases lay in between. DNA of the CDR3: TGTGCCAGCAGGGATATGAACACTGAAGCTTTCTTT. Translation: CASRDMNTEAFF.

This chain links TRBV3-1 (or the pseudogene TRBV3-2) with TRBJ2-6, with D perhaps TRBD1 (5 bases). Deletions cut 4 bases from V and 2 bases from J, with 9 bases between. Germline CDR1 is LGHDT and CDR2 is YNNKEL (reference sequence). CDR3 length: 15 amino acids. CDR3 sequence (DNA): TGTGCCAGCAGCCTCGACAGTGCTGGGGCCAACGTCCTGACTTTC. Amino acids: CASSLDSAGANVLTF.

This sequence joins TRBV18 and TRBJ1-4; 7 nucleotides match TRBD1. The V gene's germline CDR1 is KGHSH and CDR2 LQKENI. J lost 8 bases, V lost 4 bases, and 4 bases had no gene match. CDR3 length: 13 amino acids. CDR3 DNA: TGTGCCAGCTCACAGGGGGCAAGGGAAAAACTGTTTTTT. This gives the protein CASSQGAREKLFF.

This chain links TRBV30 with TRBJ1-3, with D maybe TRBD1 (5 bases). The CDR3 length is 13 residues. CDR1 is GTSNPN, CDR2 SVGIG, per germline (reference sequence). Trimming removed 2 bases from V and 4 bases from J, with 9 bases in between. CDR3 residues: CAWSTGDGNTIYF. The CDR3 nucleotides are TGTGCCTGGAGTACCGGGGACGGAAACACCATATATTTT.

This clone was detected a few times. Other DNA sequences from this sample encode an identical CDR3 as well. V and J are TRBV5-1 and TRBJ1-5, with D uncertain. The CDR3 extends over 15 amino acids. Trimming stripped 4 bases from V and 2 bases from J, with 13 bases between. Per the germline V gene, CDR1 is SGHRS and CDR2 is YFSETQ. The CDR3 coding sequence is TGCGCCAGCAGCCTTGGACCCCTAGGCAATCAGCCCCAGCATTTT. Translation: CASSLGPLGNQPQHF.

The chain carries TRBV29-1 and TRBJ2-7; D is unclear. This CDR3 has 13 amino acids. Germline CDR1 reads SQVTM; CDR2 reads ANQGSEA. Trimming shortened V by 5 bases and J by 4 bases, and 15 bases separated the two germline ends. The CDR3 sequence is CSVHHPNRYEQYF. The DNA for the CDR3 is TGCAGCGTTCACCATCCTAACCGGTACGAGCAGTACTTC.

The chain joins TRBV7-8 to TRBJ1-2; 10 nucleotides agree with TRBD1. Looked up from germline, CDR1 is SGHVS and CDR2 is FQNEAQ. Trimming removed 1 base from V and 7 bases from J; junction bases left unmatched: 6. This CDR3 is built from 15 residues. For the CDR3, the DNA is TGTGCCAGCAGCTTAGAAGGGACAGGGGTTTCTGGCTACACCTTC. It specifies CASSLEGTGVSGYTF.

In its sample, this clone was seen a few times. The rearrangement links TRBV6-5 to TRBJ2-7, with D unresolved. Germline values: CDR1 MNHEY, CDR2 SVGAGI. V lost 2 bases to trimming and J lost 0 bases, with 14 bases between them. The CDR3 totals 16 residues. The CDR3 coding sequence is TGTGCCAGCAGTTACCTATCGGGTCAAGCCTCCTACGAGCAGTACTTC. Amino acids: CASSYLSGQASYEQYF.

This clone appeared a few times. CDR3 coding DNA: TGTGCCAGCAGTAAACAGGGGTGGGACACTGAAGCTTTCTTT. Amino acids: CASSKQGWDTEAFF. The chain carries TRBV25-1 and TRBJ1-1, with TRBD1 identical over 7 bases. V lost 5 bases to trimming and J lost 3 bases; unmatched junction nucleotides: 6. The CDR3 spans 14 residues. In germline, CDR1 is MGHDK, CDR2 SYGVNS.

The rearrangement links TRBV5-1 to TRBJ2-7, with 7 bases aligning to TRBD2. This CDR3 contains 14 residues. Germline CDR1 reads SGHRS; CDR2 reads YFSETQ. The J segment lost 3 bases and the V segment lost 4 bases, leaving 7 bases of the junction unmatched. CDR3 amino acids: CASSPGGGDYEQYF. In nucleotides, the CDR3 is TGCGCCAGCAGCCCTGGGGGAGGGGACTACGAGCAGTACTTC.

The gene calls are TRBV19 and TRBJ1-5; maybe TRBD1 (6 bases). Germline loops: CDR1 LNHDA, CDR2 SQIVND (reference sequence). The ends were cut back, 3 bases at V and 0 bases at J, with 12 bases in the middle. The CDR3 length is 16 residues. Here the CDR3 reads CASSITGRSSNQPQHF. The CDR3 nucleotides read TGTGCCAGTAGTATCACAGGGAGGAGTAGCAATCAGCCCCAGCATTTT.